This T cell receptor (beta chain) was obtained from a study of blood T cell repertoires in COVID-19. Of note for this clone: The same CDR3 is also encoded by other DNA sequences in this sample.

Sequencing used immunoSEQ multiplex PCR; TCRdb keeps in-frame clones, though not all of them. The table includes 110,000 or so clones, about 80% detected once. There are 11 residues in the CDR3. V shed 6 bases and J shed 2 bases, with 8 bases lying between them. Germline CDR1 reads DFQATT; CDR2 reads SNEGSKA (reference sequence). This chain connects TRBV20-1 to TRBJ2-7; a possible D gene is TRBD2 (5 bases). The specimen was peripheral blood. This clonotype originated in a man between 65 and 79 years old with acute or convalescent COVID-19. In DNA form, the CDR3 reads TGCAGTGCCCCGGGGACCTACGAGCAGTACTTC. It codes for CSAPGTYEQYF.